The present TCR beta chain was sequenced within a study of T cell responses to AZD1222 COVID-19 vaccine. CDR1 LGHNT and CDR2 FRNRAP come from the germline V gene. The CDR3 runs to 13 residues. Trimming cost V 4 bases and J 8 bases, with 14 bases left between them. Clones were sequenced by immunoSEQ multiplex PCR, and TCRdb holds only the in-frame ones, with some missing. The sample lists 150,000 or so clones; around 89% were seen once. Overall study results and limits: Just a handful of AZD1222 recipients were seropositive at baseline.

As to this clone: The antigen remains unidentified.

This TCR was sampled from an adult in good health. The chain links TRBV12-5 to TRBJ1-2; D is unresolved. Sequencing was performed on peripheral blood, taken on day 0 of AZD1222 vaccination. The CDR3 reads CASGSHREVGYTF. The CDR3 DNA reads TGTGCTAGTGGTTCCCACCGGGAGGTAGGCTACACCTTC.